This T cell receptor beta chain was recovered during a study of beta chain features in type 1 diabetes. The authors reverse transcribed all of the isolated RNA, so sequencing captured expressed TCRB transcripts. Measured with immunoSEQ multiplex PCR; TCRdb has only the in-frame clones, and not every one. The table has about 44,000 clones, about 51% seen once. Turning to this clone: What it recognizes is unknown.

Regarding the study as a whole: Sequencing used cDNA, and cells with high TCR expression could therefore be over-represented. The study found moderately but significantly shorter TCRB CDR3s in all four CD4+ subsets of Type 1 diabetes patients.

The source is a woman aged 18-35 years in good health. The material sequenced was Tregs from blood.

The CDR3 here is CASSPLGSGRAHEQYF. The CDR3 coding sequence is TGTGCCAGCAGCCCCCTGGGGAGCGGGAGGGCCCACGAGCAGTACTTC. V gene TRBV14 combines with J gene TRBJ2-7; 10 nucleotides line up with TRBD2. V lost 4 bases, J lost 5 bases, and 11 bases stayed unmatched. Germline-derived CDR1 and CDR2 are SGHDN and FVKESK. The CDR3 totals 16 residues.